This T cell receptor beta chain was captured by sequencing in a study of blood T cells in healthy people across ages. Primed by a sample-barcoded 5' primer and a J-beta primer mix, a second PCR proceeded for roughly 7 to 12 cycles. TCRdb reanalysed the 5' RACE reads using MiXCR and keeps one entry per CDR3 protein. The sample lists 600,000 or so distinct CDR3 sequences; about 30% were seen once. V lost 2 bases, J lost 3 bases, and 11 bases lay in between. The CDR3 has 15 amino acids. CDR1 is KGHSH, CDR2 LQKENI, per germline. Per-sample PBMC isolation yielded at least 7 million cells. Findings and caveats of the study: TCR beta diversity per million T cells fell roughly linearly with age. PBMCs left unsorted prevented a conclusive naive versus antigen-experienced comparison. Calculation of diversity from one million T cells yielded estimates considered to be underestimates.

This clonotype was seen once. Its target is not known. The rearrangement uses TRBV18 and TRBJ2-4; tentatively, D is TRBD1 or TRBD2 (5 bases each). Sequenced material: blood. This clonotype was sampled from a woman of 80 years or more in good health. CDR3 nucleotide sequence: TGTGCCAGCTCACCAACGGGGACGATCAAAAACATTCAGTACTTC. This codes for CASSPTGTIKNIQYF.